The 6 T cell receptor beta chains presented below share a single source sample, sequenced in a study of cytomegalovirus exposure and HLA in healthy donors. TCRdb's copy holds only in-frame clones and misses some; the assay was immunoSEQ multiplex PCR. The data hold 150,000 or so clones, with roughly 93% observed a single time. Sequencing was performed on PBMCs. These receptors were taken from a man aged 18 to 35 in good health and CMV-seropositive.

The V gene is TRBV11-3, the J gene TRBJ2-3; D gene uncertain. Trimming removed 1 base at V and 2 bases at J, with 7 bases between. CDR1 is SGHNT and CDR2 is YENEEA in the germline V gene. This CDR3 has 14 amino acids. The CDR3 here is CASSLGPNTDTQYF. CDR3 DNA: TGTGCCAGCAGCTTAGGTCCAAACACAGATACGCAGTATTTT.

The chain recombines TRBV28 with TRBJ2-3; D remains unclear. The CDR3 runs to 14 residues. CDR1 and CDR2 from the germline V gene are MDHEN and SYDVKM. Deletions cut 2 bases from V and 0 bases from J, with 6 bases between. CDR3 loop: CASSLAVSTDTQYF. In nucleotides, the CDR3 is TGTGCCAGCAGTTTAGCAGTTAGCACAGATACGCAGTATTTT.

V gene TRBV7-3 combines with J gene TRBJ2-1, with 9 bases aligning to TRBD2. The V gene end was trimmed by 2 bases and the J gene end by 4 bases; junction bases not matched to a gene: 3. CDR3 length: 15 residues. CDR1 and CDR2 from the germline V gene are SGHTA and FQGTGA. Written as DNA, the CDR3 is TGTGCCAGCAGCTTATATGCGGGAGGGTACAATGAGCAGTTCTTC. Amino acids: CASSLYAGGYNEQFF. Full variable domain (rest looked up from reference TRBV7-3 and TRBJ2-1): GAGVSQTPSNKVTEKGKYVELRCDPISGHTALYWYRQSLGQGPEFLIYFQGTGAADDSGLPNDRFFAVRPEGSVSTLKIQRTERGDSAVYLCASSLYAGGYNEQFFGPGTRLTVL.

The V and J genes are TRBV10-2 and TRBJ2-5; 8 nucleotides match TRBD2. The CDR3 is 15 residues long. The germline V gene has CDR1 WSHSY and CDR2 SAAADI. V trimming: 3 bases; J trimming: 4 bases; junction bases outside the gene matches: 7. CDR3 nucleotide sequence: TGCGCCAGCAGTGAACCGACTAGCGTCTCAGAGACCCAGTACTTC. Amino acids: CASSEPTSVSETQYF.

The chain couples TRBV18 to TRBJ1-1, with D hard to call. The CDR3 spans 13 residues. V shed 5 bases and J shed 3 bases, with 10 bases lying between them. Per germline, CDR1 KGHSH and CDR2 LQKENI. The CDR3, as DNA: TGTGCCAGCTCAGGGCCGGCCGACACTGAAGCTTTCTTT. The encoded protein is CASSGPADTEAFF.

V gene TRBV2 combines with J gene TRBJ2-7; 7 bases line up with TRBD2. The CDR3 is 14 amino acids. Per germline, CDR1 SNHLY and CDR2 FYNNEI. V lost 10 bases, J lost 3 bases, and 12 bases stayed unmatched. The CDR3: CAILKPGGRYEQYF. The CDR3 DNA reads as TGTGCCATCCTTAAGCCGGGGGGTCGCTACGAGCAGTACTTC.